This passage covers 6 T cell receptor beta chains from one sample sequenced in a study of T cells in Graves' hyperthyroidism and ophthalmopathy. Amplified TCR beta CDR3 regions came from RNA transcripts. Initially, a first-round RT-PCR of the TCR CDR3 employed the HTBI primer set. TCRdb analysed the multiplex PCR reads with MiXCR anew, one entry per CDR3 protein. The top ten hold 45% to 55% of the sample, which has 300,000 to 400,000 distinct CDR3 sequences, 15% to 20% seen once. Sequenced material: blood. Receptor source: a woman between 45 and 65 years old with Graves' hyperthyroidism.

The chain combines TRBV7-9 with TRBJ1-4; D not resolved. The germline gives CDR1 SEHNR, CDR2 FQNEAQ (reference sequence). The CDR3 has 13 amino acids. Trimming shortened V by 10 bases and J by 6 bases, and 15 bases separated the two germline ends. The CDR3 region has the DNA TGTGCCACCCTAGGACCCGACCATGAAAAACTGTTTTTT. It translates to CATLGPDHEKLFF.

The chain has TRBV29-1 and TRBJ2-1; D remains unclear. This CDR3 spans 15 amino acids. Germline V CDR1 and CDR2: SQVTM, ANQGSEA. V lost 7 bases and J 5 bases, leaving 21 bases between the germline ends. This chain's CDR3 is CSGAYGVSRNNEQFF. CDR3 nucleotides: TGCAGCGGGGCTTATGGTGTTTCCCGGAACAATGAGCAGTTCTTC.

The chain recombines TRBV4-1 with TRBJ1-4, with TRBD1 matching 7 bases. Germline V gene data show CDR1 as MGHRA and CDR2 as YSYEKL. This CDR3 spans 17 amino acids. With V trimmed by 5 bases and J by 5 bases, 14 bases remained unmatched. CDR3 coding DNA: TGCGCCAGCAGCTTCAGCAACCGGGACAGCACAAATGAAAAACTGTTTTTT. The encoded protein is CASSFSNRDSTNEKLFF.

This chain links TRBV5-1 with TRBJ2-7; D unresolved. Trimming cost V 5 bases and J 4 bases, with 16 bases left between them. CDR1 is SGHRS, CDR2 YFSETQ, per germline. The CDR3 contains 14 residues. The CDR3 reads CASRKDLFTYEQYF. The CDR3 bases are TGCGCCAGCAGAAAGGACCTCTTTACTTACGAGCAGTACTTC.

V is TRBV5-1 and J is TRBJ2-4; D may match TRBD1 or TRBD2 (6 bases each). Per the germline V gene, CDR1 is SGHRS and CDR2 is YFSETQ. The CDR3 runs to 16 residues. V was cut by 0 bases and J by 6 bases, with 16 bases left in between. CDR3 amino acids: CASSLAWGAEGNIQYF. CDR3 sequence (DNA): TGCGCCAGCAGCTTGGCCTGGGGGGCAGAGGGAAACATTCAGTACTTC.

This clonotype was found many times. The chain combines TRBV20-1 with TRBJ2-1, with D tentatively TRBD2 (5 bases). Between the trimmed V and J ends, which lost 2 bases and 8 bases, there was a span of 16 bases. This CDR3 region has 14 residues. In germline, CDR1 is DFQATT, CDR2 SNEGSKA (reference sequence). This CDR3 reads CSARRSAGGDEQFF. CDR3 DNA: TGCAGTGCTAGAAGGAGCGCCGGAGGAGATGAGCAGTTCTTC.